A selection of T cell receptor beta chains follows, all from one sample in a study of cytomegalovirus exposure and HLA in healthy donors. Here immunoSEQ multiplex PCR was the method, and the copy in TCRdb shows in-frame clones only, minus some. Found here are 120,000 to 150,000 clones, 80% to 85% of them singletons; the top ten hold 2.9%. Sequences were obtained from PBMCs. The source of these receptors is a woman aged 25 to 39 in good health and CMV-seronegative. Both conserved end residues are part of each CDR3. The D gene is left open where the match is weak. The listing skips clone size in some rows; elsewhere it reads once, few, many or a size class.

clone_size: NA
j_call: TRBJ1-4
cdr3_length: 15
d_call: NA
v_call: TRBV9
cdr3_nt: TGTGCCAGCAGCGCCTTAGGAGCCACTAATGAAAAACTGTTTTTT
cdr3_aa: CASSALGATNEKLFF

clone_size: NA
j_call: TRBJ2-7
cdr3_length: 15
d_call: NA
v_call: TRBV11-2
cdr3_nt: TGTGCCAGCAGCACTCGGACAGCCGCGTCCTACGAGCAGTACTTC
cdr3_aa: CASSTRTAASYEQYF

clone_size: NA
j_call: TRBJ2-7
cdr3_length: 15
d_call: TRBD1
v_call: TRBV28
cdr3_nt: TGTGCCAGCTTTACAGGGGGTAGTGGGTCCTACGAGCAGTACTTC
cdr3_aa: CASFTGGSGSYEQYF

clone_size: once
j_call: TRBJ1-2
cdr3_length: 13
d_call: TRBD1
v_call: TRBV30
cdr3_nt: TGTGCCTGGAGTCCCGGGACAGATTTTGGCTACACCTTC
cdr3_aa: CAWSPGTDFGYTF

clone_size: NA
j_call: TRBJ1-1
cdr3_length: 14
d_call: NA
v_call: TRBV13
cdr3_nt: TGTGCCAGCAGTTTTTGGGGGCAGGGCACTGAAGCTTTCTTT
cdr3_aa: CASSFWGQGTEAFF

clone_size: NA
j_call: TRBJ2-1
cdr3_length: 14
d_call: TRBD1
v_call: TRBV7-9
cdr3_nt: TGTGCCAGCGCTACCCGACAGGGTGGGGATGAGCAGTTCTTC
cdr3_aa: CASATRQGGDEQFF

clone_size: NA
j_call: TRBJ1-6
cdr3_length: 15
d_call: NA
v_call: TRBV7-3
cdr3_nt: TGTGCCAGCAGCTTATCGGGGGGCTCTAATTCACCCCTCCACTTT
cdr3_aa: CASSLSGGSNSPLHF

clone_size: NA
j_call: TRBJ2-7
cdr3_length: 14
d_call: NA
v_call: TRBV11-2
cdr3_nt: TGTGCCAGCAGCTTAGTTGGCAACTCCTACGAGCAGTACTTC
cdr3_aa: CASSLVGNSYEQYF

clone_size: NA
j_call: TRBJ1-6
cdr3_length: 16
d_call: NA
v_call: TRBV4-1
cdr3_nt: TGCGCCAGCAGCCCCTCGGAGCGGGGTTATAATTCACCCCTCCACTTT
cdr3_aa: CASSPSERGYNSPLHF

clone_size: NA
j_call: TRBJ1-5
cdr3_length: 13
d_call: NA
v_call: TRBV5-1
cdr3_nt: TGCGCCAGCAGCTTGCGAGGGAATCAGCCCCAGCATTTT
cdr3_aa: CASSLRGNQPQHF

clone_size: few
j_call: TRBJ1-6
cdr3_length: 14
d_call: NA
v_call: TRBV18
cdr3_nt: TGTGCCAGCTCACCTGTGGACAGCAATTCACCCCTCCACTTT
cdr3_aa: CASSPVDSNSPLHF

clone_size: NA
j_call: TRBJ2-1
cdr3_length: 15
d_call: TRBD1
v_call: TRBV10-3
cdr3_nt: TGTGCCATCAGGAACGACAGGGGTGGCGGAAATGAGCAGTTCTTC
cdr3_aa: CAIRNDRGGGNEQFF

clone_size: NA
j_call: TRBJ2-1
cdr3_length: 15
d_call: TRBD2
v_call: TRBV7-9
cdr3_nt: TGTGCCAGCAGTTCGGGACTAGCGGGGACCAATGAGCAGTTCTTC
cdr3_aa: CASSSGLAGTNEQFF

clone_size: few
j_call: TRBJ1-5
cdr3_length: 18
d_call: NA
v_call: TRBV10-3
cdr3_nt: TGTGCCATCAGTGAGTCGATATTGGTACAGGGTCGGGACCAGCCCCAGCATTTT
cdr3_aa: CAISESILVQGRDQPQHF

clone_size: NA
j_call: TRBJ1-6
cdr3_length: 16
d_call: NA
v_call: TRBV7-9
cdr3_nt: TGTGCCAGCAGCTTTGTTTTGAGCTCCTATAATTCACCCCTCCACTTT
cdr3_aa: CASSFVLSSYNSPLHF

clone_size: NA
j_call: TRBJ2-4
cdr3_length: 14
d_call: NA
v_call: TRBV28
cdr3_nt: TGTGCCAGCAGTGTCCTCTTCGGCAAAAACATTCAGTACTTC
cdr3_aa: CASSVLFGKNIQYF

clone_size: medium-sized
j_call: TRBJ1-3
cdr3_length: 14
d_call: NA
v_call: TRBV9
cdr3_nt: TGTGCCAGCAGCGTAGACAACTCTGGAAACACCATATATTTT
cdr3_aa: CASSVDNSGNTIYF

clone_size: NA
j_call: TRBJ1-4
cdr3_length: 15
d_call: NA
v_call: TRBV27
cdr3_nt: TGTGCCAGCAGTGTACAGGTTAACACTAATGAAAAACTGTTTTTT
cdr3_aa: CASSVQVNTNEKLFF

clone_size: NA
j_call: TRBJ1-2
cdr3_length: 17
d_call: TRBD1
v_call: TRBV18
cdr3_nt: TGTGCCAGCTCACCACGACGGACAGGGTCAGATAGCTATGGCTACACCTTC
cdr3_aa: CASSPRRTGSDSYGYTF

clone_size: NA
j_call: TRBJ2-1
cdr3_length: 16
d_call: TRBD1
v_call: TRBV6-1
cdr3_nt: TGTGCCAGCAGTGACCGGACAGGGGGAGCCTACAATGAGCAGTTCTTC
cdr3_aa: CASSDRTGGAYNEQFF

clone_size: NA
j_call: TRBJ2-5
cdr3_length: 15
d_call: NA
v_call: TRBV7-8
cdr3_nt: TGTGCCAGCAGGGATTCGGTGGCGGCCGGGGAGACCCAGTACTTC
cdr3_aa: CASRDSVAAGETQYF

clone_size: NA
j_call: TRBJ2-6
cdr3_length: 18
d_call: NA
v_call: TRBV19
cdr3_nt: TGTGCCAGTAGTATACGTAGGACACCGCCCTCTGGGGCCAACGTCCTGACTTTC
cdr3_aa: CASSIRRTPPSGANVLTF

clone_size: NA
j_call: TRBJ2-6
cdr3_length: 15
d_call: NA
v_call: TRBV2
cdr3_nt: TGTGCCAGCAGGGTAGACAGCTCTGGGGCCAACGTCCTGACTTTC
cdr3_aa: CASRVDSSGANVLTF

clone_size: NA
j_call: TRBJ2-1
cdr3_length: 14
d_call: NA
v_call: TRBV13
cdr3_nt: TGTGCCAGCAGCCCCCAGGACAACTACAATGAGCAGTTCTTC
cdr3_aa: CASSPQDNYNEQFF

clone_size: NA
j_call: TRBJ1-6
cdr3_length: 14
d_call: NA
v_call: TRBV18
cdr3_nt: TGTGCCAGCTCACTGAGCTCCTATAATTCACCCCTCCACTTT
cdr3_aa: CASSLSSYNSPLHF

clone_size: NA
j_call: TRBJ2-7
cdr3_length: 11
d_call: NA
v_call: TRBV11-2
cdr3_nt: TGTGCCAGCAGCTCTATGGACGAGCAGTACTTC
cdr3_aa: CASSSMDEQYF

clone_size: few
j_call: TRBJ2-3
cdr3_length: 16
d_call: TRBD2
v_call: TRBV7-6
cdr3_nt: TGTGCCAGCAGCGCTGGACTAGCGGGAGGTGGAGATACGCAGTATTTT
cdr3_aa: CASSAGLAGGGDTQYF